A selection of T cell receptor beta chains follows, all from one sample in a study of blood T cell repertoires in COVID-19. Repertoires were generated with immunoSEQ multiplex PCR, while TCRdb's copy carries only in-frame clones and drops some. The repertoire holds about 83,000 clones, with 87% as singletons. Sample: peripheral blood. The receptor set was obtained from a man aged 60 to 69 with acute or convalescent COVID-19. CDR3s include the opening cysteine and the closing phenylalanine or tryptophan. The order of the fields is D gene, clone size, V gene, J gene, CDR3 protein, CDR3 DNA. The D gene is left open where the match is weak. Clone size appears in some rows only: once, few, many, or a class for an expanded clone.

TRBD1	.	TRBV5-1	TRBJ2-1	CASSFTGGNPYNEQFF	TGCGCCAGCAGCTTTACAGGGGGAAACCCCTACAATGAGCAGTTCTTC
TRBD1	.	TRBV10-3	TRBJ1-2	CAISDRGLGNGYTF	TGTGCCATCAGCGACAGGGGTTTAGGGAATGGCTACACCTTC
TRBD2	.	TRBV28	TRBJ2-4	CASTKGGENIQYF	TGTGCCAGCACGAAGGGAGGGGAAAACATTCAGTACTTC
.	.	TRBV27	TRBJ2-1	CASSLRSTANPYNEQFF	TGTGCCAGCAGTTTACGGTCGACAGCGAATCCCTACAATGAGCAGTTCTTC
.	once	TRBV7-2	TRBJ2-5	CASSLWPEDATQYF	TGTGCCAGCAGCTTATGGCCGGAGGATGCGACCCAGTACTTC
.	.	TRBV19	TRBJ2-6	CASSTGAGSGANVLTF	TGTGCCAGTAGTACAGGGGCTGGCTCTGGGGCCAACGTCCTGACTTTC
.	.	TRBV4-1	TRBJ1-5	CASSPRDGYSNQPQHF	TGCGCCAGCAGCCCTAGAGACGGGTATAGCAATCAGCCCCAGCATTTT
.	.	TRBV30	TRBJ1-2	CAWSAALRGGYTF	TGTGCCTGGAGTGCGGCGCTTCGGGGTGGCTACACCTTC
TRBD1	.	TRBV19	TRBJ2-5	CASSIGQGAETQYF	TGTGCCAGTAGTATAGGACAGGGGGCGGAGACCCAGTACTTC
.	.	TRBV6-6	TRBJ1-3	CASSPRGRRDTIYF	TGTGCCAGCAGTCCCCGGGGCCGGAGGGACACCATATATTTT
TRBD1	.	TRBV4-2	TRBJ1-2	CASSQPTGDYGYTF	TGTGCCAGCAGCCAACCGACAGGGGACTATGGCTACACCTTC
.	.	TRBV6-5	TRBJ1-6	CASSYSGLRGSPLHF	TGTGCCAGCAGTTACAGTGGCCTGCGGGGGTCACCCCTCCACTTT
.	.	TRBV19	TRBJ1-6	CASSPGQYESPLHF	TGTGCCAGTAGTCCTGGGCAGTATGAATCACCCCTCCACTTT
.	.	TRBV9	TRBJ2-1	CASSVEDLPRSEQFF	TGTGCCAGCAGCGTAGAGGATCTTCCTCGGAGTGAGCAGTTCTTC
.	.	TRBV30	TRBJ1-3	CAWRAPGVSGNTIYF	TGTGCCTGGAGAGCTCCCGGGGTCTCTGGAAACACCATATATTTT
.	.	TRBV6-5	TRBJ1-1	CASSPNTRAFF	TGTGCCAGCAGTCCTAATACTAGGGCTTTCTTT
TRBD1	.	TRBV18	TRBJ1-5	CASSRGQGNQPQHF	TGTGCCAGCTCACGGGGACAGGGTAATCAGCCCCAGCATTTT
.	.	TRBV3-1/TRBV3-2	TRBJ2-7	CASSQAYEQYF	TGTGCCAGCAGCCAGGCATACGAGCAGTACTTC
.	once	TRBV18	TRBJ1-1	CASSQGGGAGNTEAFF	TGTGCCAGCTCTCAAGGAGGAGGGGCAGGGAACACTGAAGCTTTCTTT
.	.	TRBV14	TRBJ2-3	CASSQDGGARADTQYF	TGTGCCAGCAGCCAAGATGGAGGGGCGCGTGCAGATACGCAGTATTTT
TRBD1	.	TRBV6-5	TRBJ1-2	CASSRTGVDYGYTF	TGTGCCAGCAGCCGGACAGGGGTTGACTATGGCTACACCTTC
.	.	TRBV6-2/TRBV6-3	TRBJ1-2	CASSYVSVPYGYTF	TGTGCCAGCAGTTACGTTTCAGTCCCCTATGGCTACACCTTC
.	.	TRBV5-1	TRBJ1-6	CASSLVQGSDNSPLHF	TGCGCCAGCAGCTTGGTCCAGGGAAGTGACAATTCACCCCTCCACTTT
.	.	TRBV6-5	TRBJ1-3	CASSLTGDSGNTIYF	TGTGCCAGCAGTTTGACAGGCGACTCTGGAAACACCATATATTTT